A selection of T cell receptor beta chains follows, all from one sample in a study of cytomegalovirus exposure and HLA in healthy donors. Method: immunoSEQ multiplex PCR; TCRdb's copy keeps in-frame clones and lacks some. The sample lists about 80,000 clones, approximately 65% occurring once. The source material was PBMCs. The source is a male donor in good health and CMV-seropositive. Both conserved end residues are part of each CDR3. A D gene is named only where the DNA matches it firmly.

>TRBJ1-1|.|TRBV30
CAWSRGTRTEAFF
>TRBJ1-6|.|TRBV21-1
CASSKEDRGHYNSPLHF
>TRBJ1-6|.|TRBV5-4
CASSWGGSSSYNSPLHF
>TRBJ2-1|TRBD2|TRBV4-3
CASSQAGRAHEQFF
>TRBJ1-5|TRBD1|TRBV2
CASSGQGARNQPQHF
>TRBJ1-1|TRBD1|TRBV6-1
CASSESGGTEAFF
>TRBJ2-5|.|TRBV4-1
CASSRDGGVETQYF
>TRBJ1-2|.|TRBV28
CASSLGGKYGYTF
>TRBJ1-5|TRBD1|TRBV7-2
CASSAYRGGQPQHF
>TRBJ1-3|.|TRBV18
CASSPLGARGNTIYF
>TRBJ2-7|.|TRBV5-6
CASSFAQSPYEQYF
>TRBJ2-5|TRBD2|TRBV4-1
CASSPSWASGPSTQYF
>TRBJ2-1|.|TRBV6-4
CARPFLDSCSYNEQFF
>TRBJ1-1|.|TRBV6-1
CASSVRGMNTEAFF
>TRBJ1-4|TRBD1|TRBV5-4
CASSRTGPNEKLFF
>TRBJ2-1|TRBD1|TRBV29-1
CSVAGGNYNEQFF
>TRBJ2-3|.|TRBV7-7
CASSDKATDTQYF
>TRBJ2-1|TRBD2|TRBV28
CASSAPGLAGGGEQFF
>TRBJ2-7|.|TRBV7-9
CASSLFRDSWGEQYF
>TRBJ1-1|.|TRBV6-1
CASSETPGVGRAFF
>TRBJ1-5|.|TRBV5-1
CASSLEGLVGQPQHF
>TRBJ1-2|TRBD1|TRBV7-2
CASSSGQGYGYTF
>TRBJ2-3|TRBD2|TRBV28
CASSFGGLGRGTDTQYF
>TRBJ2-7|TRBD1|TRBV7-8
CASSLVGQVPVYEQYF
>TRBJ2-2|TRBD1|TRBV5-6
CASSFGTGRTGELFF
>TRBJ1-2|TRBD1|TRBV5-4
CASSLETGNYGYTF
>TRBJ1-3|.|TRBV28
CASSLWQAGSGNTIYF
>TRBJ2-7|.|TRBV28
CASSLVREQYF
>TRBJ2-5|.|TRBV19
CASNSDRGRETQYF
>TRBJ1-1|.|TRBV6-1
CASSEGVGMNTEAFF
>TRBJ2-5|.|TRBV19
CASTSGFQETQYF
>TRBJ2-1|.|TRBV9
CASSSRSDNEQFF
>TRBJ2-3|.|TRBV30
CAWKGGTDTQYF
>TRBJ2-7|.|TRBV4-2
CASSGRDTGYEQYF
>TRBJ1-5|.|TRBV28
CAISRSRNQPQHF
>TRBJ2-1|TRBD2|TRBV7-2
CASTLAGGTREQFF
>TRBJ2-7|.|TRBV4-2
CASSQDSPVAGLEEQYF
>TRBJ2-1|.|TRBV7-3
CASSLTGGPNEQFF
>TRBJ2-6|.|TRBV27
CASSLTGANVLTF
>TRBJ1-3|.|TRBV9
CASSVFSGKGSGNTIYF
>TRBJ1-6|.|TRBV5-8
CASSYSSSALHF
>TRBJ2-3|TRBD1|TRBV29-1
CSVAGDRATSTDTQYF
>TRBJ2-7|TRBD2|TRBV27
CASRTSGTYEQYF
>TRBJ1-3|.|TRBV6-1
CASTGVNTIYF
>TRBJ1-3|.|TRBV9
CASSGQGQGNTIYF
>TRBJ1-1|.|TRBV30
CAWNGGAWTEAFF
>TRBJ1-5|.|TRBV11-2
CASSLGGAGDQPQHF
>TRBJ1-4|.|TRBV9
CASSVATAGQSNEKLFF